This TCR beta chain was found in a study of shared clonotypes between healthy human individuals. Study details: Sampling drew on donors who were a couple of women and a few men aged 18 to 49. General study results and limits: Rarefaction showed that sequencing of sorted subsets was incomplete (despite large depth).

V dropped 4 bases and J dropped 2; count of bases not matched to a gene: 8. This CDR3 region has 15 residues. In the source study's methods: Quality scores were absent from the junction-only immunoSEQ sequences, so filtering differed. Clones were sequenced by immunoSEQ multiplex PCR, and TCRdb holds only the in-frame ones, with some missing. That table is the source of V, J and clone size, and D and trimming were worked out from the DNA. The repertoire holds some 2.1 million clones, with 90% to 95% as singletons. About this clone itself: Its target is not known.

The chain couples TRBV23-1 to TRBJ2-7, with 7 bases matching TRBD1. TRBV23-1 is placed among ORFs of uncertain function. This sequence was found in a man in his late teens or twenties in good health. Sequenced: naive CD4+ T cells sorted from blood. Subset here: CD45RA+ positively selected. The DNA for the CDR3 is TGCGCCAGCAGTCCTCCGGGACAGCGCGCCTACGAGCAGTACTTC. It translates to CASSPPGQRAYEQYF.